These 15 T cell receptor beta chains share one sample of origin, sequenced in a study of CD8+ T cells in alopecia areata (dated by TCRdb to 2017 to 2018). Libraries were prepared through the immunoSEQ multiplex PCR assay. RNA was extracted from all samples and reverse transcribed into cDNA as template for TCR sequencing. TCRdb stores this immuneACCESS table with in-frame sequences only. Part of the clones is absent; in the studies checked, under half of the shortfall reflects unresolved V genes, and no reason is known for the rest. The sample table holds some 150,000 clones, of which about two thirds were seen once. The top ten constitute roughly a third of the sample. The sequenced sample consisted of CD8+ T cells sorted from blood. Receptors were obtained from a human donor in good health.

The chain combines TRBV30 with TRBJ1-5; no clear D gene. CDR1 is GTSNPN, CDR2 SVGIG, per germline (reference sequence). Trimming pared 2 bases from V and 2 bases from J, leaving 4 bases between. CDR3 length: 12 amino acids. The CDR3: CAWSKGNQPQHF. As DNA, the CDR3 is TGTGCCTGGAGTAAGGGCAATCAGCCCCAGCATTTT.

This clone was observed at least ten times. This sequence joins TRBV28 and TRBJ1-1; weak D call: TRBD1 (5 bases). Trimming left V 6 bases short and J 5 bases short, with 19 bases between. Germline-derived CDR1 and CDR2 are MDHEN and SYDVKM. The CDR3 has 15 residues. The CDR3 DNA follows: TGTGCCAGCAGCCCGGGAGTAGGGGCAAGAACTGAAGCTTTCTTT. Translation: CASSPGVGARTEAFF. Drawing the rest from reference TRBV28 and TRBJ1-1, the complete variable domain is DVKVTQSSRYLVKRTGEKVFLECVQDMDHENMFWYRQDPGLGLRLIYFSYDVKMKEKGDIPEGYSVSREKKERFSLILESASTNQTSMYLCASSPGVGARTEAFFGQGTRLTVV.

The chain uses TRBV2 and TRBJ2-7; D might be TRBD1 or TRBD2, each matching 5 bases. The CDR3 covers 12 residues. V was shortened by 6 bases and J by 1 base, with 7 bases between the two germline ends. Per the germline V gene, CDR1 is SNHLY and CDR2 is FYNNEI. CDR3 in amino acids: CASRGESYEQYF. The CDR3 coding sequence is TGTGCCAGCAGGGGGGAGTCCTACGAGCAGTACTTC.

The V and J genes are TRBV29-1 and TRBJ2-7; D gene unclear. V lost 2 bases, J lost 5 bases, and 13 bases lay in between. The CDR3 totals 13 residues. The germline gives CDR1 SQVTM, CDR2 ANQGSEA. CDR3 protein: CSVEHSMSDEQYF. Written as DNA, the CDR3 is TGCAGCGTTGAACATAGCATGTCAGACGAGCAGTACTTC.

The chain joins TRBV19 to TRBJ2-7, with D uncertain. The V gene's germline CDR1 is LNHDA and CDR2 SQIVND (reference sequence). The CDR3 has 12 amino acids. The V end was cut by 6 bases, the J end by 5 bases, with 11 bases between. Written as DNA, the CDR3 is TGTGCCAGTAGCCACGGATCTCACGAGCAGTACTTC. Its translation is CASSHGSHEQYF.

V usage is TRBV7-9 and J usage is TRBJ2-7, with D maybe TRBD1 (6 bases). Germline V gives CDR1 SEHNR, CDR2 FQNEAQ (reference sequence). Trimming pared 5 bases from V and 5 bases from J, leaving 13 bases between. This CDR3 contains 13 residues. DNA of the CDR3: TGTGCCAGCAGCACGGACAGACCAGACGAGCAGTACTTC. This gives the protein CASSTDRPDEQYF. The variable domain in full, with the rest retrieved from reference TRBV7-9 and TRBJ2-7, is DTGVSQNPRHKITKRGQNVTFRCDPISEHNRLYWYRQTLGQGPEFLTYFQNEAQLEKSRLLSDRFSAERPKGSFSTLEIQRTEQGDSAMYLCASSTDRPDEQYFGPGTRLTVT.

The CDR3 spells CASSLYRGAYEQYF. Here the CDR3 DNA reads TGTGCCAGCAGTTTGTACAGGGGAGCCTACGAGCAGTACTTC. The rearrangement uses TRBV28 and TRBJ2-7; 7 bases fit TRBD1. The CDR3 extends over 14 amino acids. Germline values: CDR1 MDHEN, CDR2 SYDVKM. V lost 3 bases to trimming and J lost 2 bases; unmatched junction nucleotides: 4.

The chain combines TRBV30 with TRBJ1-2; D may be TRBD1 (6 bases). Germline loops: CDR1 GTSNPN, CDR2 SVGIG (reference sequence). With 7 bases removed from V and 6 bases from J, the gap between germline ends came to 18 bases. CDR3 size: 13 residues. The CDR3 DNA reads as TGTGCCTTTAAGTGGGCAGGGGAAGATGGCTACACCTTC. This gives the protein CAFKWAGEDGYTF.

This chain connects TRBV6-4 to TRBJ1-1; D is undetermined. From germline, CDR1 is MRHNA and CDR2 SNTAGT. The CDR3 has 13 amino acids. V lost 0 bases and J 5 bases, leaving 7 bases between the germline ends. As DNA, the CDR3 is TGTGCCAGCAGTGACTCGTCGGGAACTGAAGCTTTCTTT. This gives the protein CASSDSSGTEAFF.

By sample fraction, this clone is medium-sized. At the DNA level, this CDR3 is encoded by other sequences in the same sample as well. V usage is TRBV6-1 and J usage is TRBJ2-3, with TRBD2 matching over 7 bases. Germline lookup yields CDR1 MNHNS and CDR2 SASEGT. The J segment lost 3 bases and the V segment lost 5 bases, leaving 5 bases of the junction unmatched. This CDR3 region has 14 residues. CDR3 loop: CASSRGRETDTQYF. CDR3 in DNA: TGTGCCAGCAGTCGAGGGCGGGAGACAGATACGCAGTATTTT.

The rearrangement joins TRBV6-5 to TRBJ1-2; D possibly corresponds to TRBD1 (5 bases). Germline V gene data show CDR1 as MNHEY and CDR2 as SVGAGI. CDR3 length: 11 amino acids. Between the trimmed V and J ends, which lost 6 bases and 7 bases, there was a span of 9 bases. The CDR3 nucleotides read TGTGCCAGCAGGGGGACGTCTGGCTACACCTTC. This codes for CASRGTSGYTF.

The V gene is TRBV11-2, the J gene TRBJ2-3; 14 positions agree with TRBD2. The CDR3 loop spans 16 amino acids. CDR1 is SGHAT, CDR2 FQNNGV, per germline. Trimming cost V 4 bases and J 6 bases; bases outside gene matches: 6. The CDR3 is CASSSTSGRDADTQYF. CDR3 nucleotide sequence: TGTGCCAGCAGCTCGACTAGCGGGAGGGACGCGGATACGCAGTATTTT.

The V gene is TRBV13, the J gene TRBJ2-7; TRBD1 matches 11 bases. V shed 0 bases, J shed 4 bases, and the junction held 5 bases outside the gene matches. The germline V gene encodes CDR1 PRHDT and CDR2 FYEKMQ (reference sequence). The CDR3 runs 16 residues. Written as DNA, the CDR3 is TGTGCCAGCAGCTTAGGATGGGACAGGGGGTCTTACGAGCAGTACTTC. It yields the protein CASSLGWDRGSYEQYF. Based on the CDR3 plus reference TRBV13 and TRBJ2-7, the full variable domain is AAGVIQSPRHLIKEKRETATLKCYPIPRHDTVYWYQQGPGQDPQFLISFYEKMQSDKGSIPDRFSAQQFSDYHSELNMSSLELGDSALYFCASSLGWDRGSYEQYFGPGTRLTVT.

The gene calls are TRBV29-1 and TRBJ2-2; TRBD2 aligns across 10 bases. CDR3 length equals 14 residues. With 1 base clipped from V and 6 bases from J, the junction kept 2 bases outside the gene matches. Germline V gene data show CDR1 as SQVTM and CDR2 as ANQGSEA. DNA for the CDR3: TGCAGCGTTGAAGCTAGCGGGAGTTCCGGGGAGCTGTTTTTT. Translating it yields CSVEASGSSGELFF.

The chain employs TRBV11-2 and TRBJ2-2, with D perhaps TRBD1 or TRBD2 (5 bases each). The ends were cut back, 6 bases at V and 6 bases at J, with 8 bases in the middle. In germline, CDR1 is SGHAT, CDR2 FQNNGV. CDR3 size: 12 residues. CDR3 nucleotide sequence: TGTGCCAGCAGTTGGGGGTCCGGGGAGCTGTTTTTT. Amino acid sequence: CASSWGSGELFF.